The 5 T cell receptor beta chains below were found in one sample sequenced in a study of radiotherapy plus CTLA-4 blockade in lung cancer. Data came from immunoSEQ multiplex PCR; TCRdb stores just in-frame clones and leaves some out. This table has around 44,000 clones, approximately 77% appearing once. The sample was peripheral blood, taken from a patient treated with radiotherapy plus ipilimumab. The receptors shown here come from a human donor with non-small cell lung cancer whose response to radiotherapy plus ipilimumab could not be evaluated.

This clone came up a few times. V gene TRBV6-6 combines with J gene TRBJ1-2, with D possibly matching TRBD1 (5 bases). V lost 4 bases and J lost 2, with 14 bases in between. This CDR3 has 15 amino acids. CDR1 and CDR2 from the germline V gene are MNHNY and SVGAGI (reference sequence). CDR3 in amino acids: CASSSRAQGNYGYTF. The CDR3, as DNA: TGTGCCAGCAGTTCCCGGGCGCAGGGCAACTATGGCTACACCTTC.

In this sample, this clone turned up a few times. The chain uses TRBV7-2 and TRBJ2-1; 9 nucleotides match TRBD2. The V and J ends lost 3 bases and 2 bases, in that order; junction bases with no gene match: 14. The CDR3 is 19 residues long. Germline V gene sequence: CDR1 SGHTA, CDR2 FQGNSA. Here the CDR3 reads CASSFRTSATGPTYNEQFF. The CDR3 DNA follows: TGTGCCAGCAGCTTCAGGACTAGCGCAACAGGGCCCACCTACAATGAGCAGTTCTTC.

Concerning this clone itself: Other DNA sequences in this specimen translate into the identical CDR3. CDR3 sequence reads: CAWSVAAATNEKLFF. CDR3 nucleotide sequence: TGTGCCTGGAGCGTTGCGGCAGCAACTAATGAAAAACTGTTTTTT. The genes are TRBV30 and TRBJ1-4; D not certain. Germline V gene sequence: CDR1 GTSNPN, CDR2 SVGIG (reference sequence). The CDR3 spans 15 residues. V shed 3 bases and J shed 0 bases, with 11 bases lying between them. Using reference TRBV30 and TRBJ1-4 for the parts outside the CDR3, the full variable domain is SQTIHQWPATLVQPVGSPLSLECTVEGTSNPNLYWYRQAAGRGLQLLFYSVGIGQISSEVPQNLSASRPQDRQFILSSKKLLLSDSGFYLCAWSVAAATNEKLFFGSGTQLSVL.

This chain connects TRBV2 to TRBJ1-1, with 10 bases fitting TRBD1. CDR1 SNHLY and CDR2 FYNNEI come from the germline V gene. The CDR3 is 15 residues long. V was pared by 6 bases and J by 1 base, with 5 bases of the junction left unmatched. In nucleotides, the CDR3 is TGTGCCAGCAGGCGACAGGGGGCGACGAACACTGAAGCTTTCTTT. Its translation: CASRRQGATNTEAFF.

The CDR3 region has the DNA TGCGCCAGCAGCTTGGATGGGGCCTCCACAGATACGCAGTATTTT. It translates to CASSLDGASTDTQYF. The chain is built from TRBV5-1 and TRBJ2-3; D is perhaps TRBD1 (5 bases). This CDR3 spans 15 amino acids. Trimming shortened V by 0 bases and J by 2 bases, and 10 bases separated the two germline ends. CDR1 SGHRS and CDR2 YFSETQ come from the germline V gene.